These T cell receptor beta chains were read from a single sample in a study of blood T cell repertoires in COVID-19. The repertoire was sequenced with immunoSEQ multiplex PCR; TCRdb's copy has only in-frame clones and lacks some. The sample lists about 320,000 clones; 89% were seen once. Sequencing input: PBMCs or T cells enriched from blood (not recorded which). The source of these receptors is a man aged 55 to 70 who had recovered from COVID-19. Both conserved end residues are part of each CDR3. The D gene is left open where the match is weak. Clone size is given for some rows only: seen once, a few or many times, or a class if the clone is expanded.

>TRBV19|TRBJ2-1|.|.
TGTGCCAGTAGTATAGTAGGGAGTCCCTACAATGAGCAGTTCTTC
CASSIVGSPYNEQFF
>TRBV6-2/TRBV6-3|TRBJ2-3|TRBD2|.
TGTGCCAGCAGTTACCCCTCCGGGACTAGCGGGACCTTCTCCTCCACAGATACGCAGTATTTT
CASSYPSGTSGTFSSTDTQYF
>TRBV5-1|TRBJ2-7|TRBD1|.
TGCGCCAGCAGCTCCACCGGACAGGGCACCTACGAGCAGTACTTC
CASSSTGQGTYEQYF
>TRBV7-6|TRBJ2-1|TRBD2|.
TGTGCCAGCAGCTCCTCTAGCGGGAGGGGGGAGCAGTTCTTC
CASSSSSGRGEQFF
>TRBV5-8|TRBJ2-5|.|.
TGTGCCAGCTCATACCACAGCACTGAGACCCAGTACTTC
CASSYHSTETQYF
>TRBV6-4|TRBJ1-1|.|.
TGTGCCAGCAGTCCACGGGAGAACACTGAAGCTTTCTTT
CASSPRENTEAFF
>TRBV9|TRBJ2-3|TRBD2|.
TGTGCCAGCAGCGTCTCAGGCGGGAGGGCCGTGGCAGATACGCAGTATTTT
CASSVSGGRAVADTQYF
>TRBV3-1/TRBV3-2|TRBJ2-5|TRBD2|.
TGTGCCAGCAGCCCTCAACCGGGACTAGCGGGAGGGCCGCGAGAGACCCAGTACTTC
CASSPQPGLAGGPRETQYF
>TRBV9|TRBJ1-6|.|once
TGTGCCAGCAGCGAGGGGACACTAAGCTCCTATAATTCACCCCTCCACTTT
CASSEGTLSSYNSPLHF
>TRBV5-1|TRBJ2-1|TRBD2|.
TGCGCCAGCAGCATCGGGACTAGCGGCTACAATGAGCAGTTCTTC
CASSIGTSGYNEQFF
>TRBV7-3|TRBJ2-1|TRBD2|.
TGTGCCAGCACTCTTACCCCGGGACTAGCCGACAATGAGCAGTTCTTC
CASTLTPGLADNEQFF
>TRBV5-6|TRBJ1-4|TRBD1|.
TGTGCCAGCAGCTTGGCCGGGACAGCAACTAATGAAAAACTGTTTTTT
CASSLAGTATNEKLFF
>TRBV4-1|TRBJ1-5|.|.
TGCGCCAGCAGCCAAAGGGGCCTCAATCAGCCCCAGCATTTT
CASSQRGLNQPQHF
>TRBV3-1/TRBV3-2|TRBJ2-7|.|.
TGTGCCAGCAGCCCCAGGGGTCACGAGCAGTACTTC
CASSPRGHEQYF
>TRBV29-1|TRBJ2-1|TRBD1|.
TGCAGCGTGGGGACAGCTATCGGGAATGAGCAGTTCTTC
CSVGTAIGNEQFF
>TRBV3-1/TRBV3-2|TRBJ1-2|TRBD1|.
TGTGCCAGCAGGAGGGACAGCAACTATGGCTACACCTTC
CASRRDSNYGYTF
>TRBV6-5|TRBJ1-1|TRBD1|.
TGTGCCAGCAGTTACCCGGAGAGGGGGCCGGGGACTGAAGCTTTCTTT
CASSYPERGPGTEAFF
>TRBV7-2|TRBJ1-1|.|.
TGTGCCAGCAGCTTACCAGAAAGAAGCACTGAAGCTTTCTTT
CASSLPERSTEAFF
>TRBV28|TRBJ2-7|.|.
TGTGCCAGCAGTTTTTACTACGAGCAGTACTTC
CASSFYYEQYF
>TRBV5-1|TRBJ2-7|TRBD2|.
TGCGCCAGCAGCTACCCACTAGCGGGAGGCCTAGACGAGCAGTACTTC
CASSYPLAGGLDEQYF
>TRBV3-1/TRBV3-2|TRBJ1-4|TRBD1|.
TGTGCCAGCAGCCTCAATCGACAGGGTGGAGTCGGAAAACTGTTTTTT
CASSLNRQGGVGKLFF
>TRBV28|TRBJ2-2|.|once
TGTGCCAGCATCTCCGACTACACCGGGGAGCTGTTTTTT
CASISDYTGELFF
>TRBV28|TRBJ1-1|TRBD1|few
TGTGCCAGCAGTTCCGATTGGACAGGGGTGACTGAAGCTTTCTTT
CASSSDWTGVTEAFF
>TRBV6-5|TRBJ2-1|TRBD1|.
TGTGCCAGCAGTTACACCTCCGGGACAGGGGTTTGGGTCTTC
CASSYTSGTGVWVF
>TRBV5-1|TRBJ2-2|.|.
TGCGCCAGCAGCTTAAACTTGAACACCGGGGAGCTGTTTTTT
CASSLNLNTGELFF
>TRBV18|TRBJ1-1|.|.
TGTGCCAGCTCATCTAGACAGAAGGACACTGAAGCTTTCTTT
CASSSRQKDTEAFF
>TRBV7-2|TRBJ1-1|TRBD1|.
TGTGCCAGCAGCTCCTGGGACAGGGGGCGAGTGAACACTGAAGCTTTCTTT
CASSSWDRGRVNTEAFF